These 10 T cell receptor beta chains came from one sample sequenced in a study of blood T cell repertoires in COVID-19. Here immunoSEQ multiplex PCR was the method, and the copy in TCRdb shows in-frame clones only, minus some. The sample records 200,000 to 300,000 clones, about 80% being singletons. The sequenced material came from peripheral blood. The source of these receptors is a human donor in a cohort sampled during active COVID-19.

This clone was recorded many times. The chain is built from TRBV3-1 (or the pseudogene TRBV3-2) and TRBJ2-7, with 8 bases lining up with TRBD1. The CDR3 length is 14 residues. Germline CDR1 and CDR2: LGHDT and YNNKEL (reference sequence). J lost 1 base, V lost 1 base, and 0 bases had no gene match. The CDR3 region is CASSQGDRSYEQYF. The CDR3 DNA reads TGTGCCAGCAGCCAAGGGGACAGGTCCTACGAGCAGTACTTC.

The chain recombines TRBV21-1 with TRBJ2-5; TRBD2 reflects the table's D call only, with no check against the DNA. TRBV21-1 is given as a pseudogene. The CDR3 consists of 15 residues. The CDR3 region has the DNA TGTGCCAGCAGCACCAATTGGACTAGCGAAGAGACCCAGTACTTC. Amino acids: CASSTNWTSEETQYF.

CDR3 bases: TGTGCCATCAGTGAGGCCGTCCCAGGACACCCGGAAATTGAGCAGTACTTC. Its translation is CAISEAVPGHPEIEQYF. The chain is built from TRBV10-3 and TRBJ2-7; weak D call: TRBD1 (5 bases). CDR1 ENHRY and CDR2 SYGVKD come from the germline V gene. The CDR3 runs to 17 residues. V shed 2 bases and J shed 7 bases, with 24 bases lying between them.

DNA for the CDR3: TGTGCCAGCAGCTTAGGTCCGGGGAACACCGGGGAGCTGTTTTTT. Amino acid sequence: CASSLGPGNTGELFF. The rearrangement uses TRBV11-1 and TRBJ2-2, with D hard to call. CDR3 size: 15 residues. Germline CDR1 reads SGHAT; CDR2 reads FQDESV (reference sequence). Deletions cut 1 base from V and 1 base from J, with 7 bases between. The full variable domain, rest sourced from reference TRBV11-1 and TRBJ2-2, is EAEVAQSPRYKITEKSQAVAFWCDPISGHATLYWYRQILGQGPELLVQFQDESVVDDSQLPKDRFSAERLKGVDSTLKIQPAELGDSAMYLCASSLGPGNTGELFFGEGSRLTVL.

This clone came up once. This chain links TRBV6-6 with TRBJ1-5, with 9 nucleotides matching TRBD1. V trimming: 5 bases; J trimming: 1 base; junction bases outside the gene matches: 9. Germline V gene lookup returns CDR1 MNHNY and CDR2 SVGAGI (reference sequence). There are 17 residues in the CDR3. CDR3 nucleotide sequence: TGTGCCAGCAGTCGGGACAGGGTTAGAGGGAGCAATCAGCCCCAGCATTTT. As protein: CASSRDRVRGSNQPQHF.

The V call is TRBV6-1, the J call TRBJ2-3; D is perhaps TRBD1 (5 bases). Germline V CDR1 and CDR2: MNHNS, SASEGT. Trimming removed 2 bases at V and 5 bases at J, with 5 bases between. CDR3 length: 12 amino acids. The CDR3 bases are TGTGCCAGCAGTGAACAGGGAGATACGCAGTATTTT. Protein sequence: CASSEQGDTQYF.

The V gene is TRBV4-2, the J gene TRBJ2-1; 11 bases are a match to TRBD2. Unmatched junction bases numbered 11, after V lost 0 bases and J lost 4 bases. Germline CDR1 LGHNA, CDR2 YNFKEQ. The CDR3 runs to 19 residues. CDR3 in amino acids: CASSQDLRASGGQYNEQFF. CDR3 bases: TGTGCCAGCAGCCAAGATCTTCGGGCTAGCGGGGGGCAATACAATGAGCAGTTCTTC.

The rearrangement joins TRBV7-2 to TRBJ1-5; weak D call: TRBD1 (5 bases). This CDR3 region has 15 residues. V lost 4 bases and J 5 bases, leaving 15 bases between the germline ends. The germline V gene has CDR1 SGHTA and CDR2 FQGNSA. The CDR3 here is CASSSSQGTHQPQHF. DNA for the CDR3: TGTGCCAGCAGCTCCAGCCAGGGTACTCATCAGCCCCAGCATTTT.

This chain joins TRBV11-3 and TRBJ2-1; 9 bases fit TRBD2. The CDR3 runs to 14 residues. V was clipped by 3 bases and J by 4 bases; unmatched bases: 1. Germline CDR1 and CDR2: SGHNT and YENEEA. The CDR3 coding sequence is TGTGCCAGCAGCTTTGCGGGAGGGTACAATGAGCAGTTCTTC. Translated: CASSFAGGYNEQFF.

This clone was detected once. The CDR3 bases are TGTGCCAGCAGTTCCGGGACTCGAGATACGCAGTATTTT. Translating gives CASSSGTRDTQYF. The chain uses TRBV6-2 or TRBV6-3 and TRBJ2-3; D perhaps matches TRBD2 (6 bases). V lost 4 bases to trimming and J lost 5 bases, with 10 bases between them. Germline CDR1 is MNHEY and CDR2 is SVGEGT. The CDR3 consists of 13 residues.